The 6 T cell receptor beta chains listed next were all sequenced from one sample in a study of pediatric ulcerative colitis. During colonoscopy, one to two rectal pinch biopsies were collected. The assay was immunoSEQ multiplex PCR, and TCRdb's table has in-frame clones only and misses some. The data show roughly 18,000 clones, roughly 74% seen once. The sequencing input was gut tissue. The receptors here all came from a boy aged 5-17 years with moderate ulcerative colitis.

The chain links TRBV12-5 to TRBJ2-3, with TRBD2 identical over 7 bases. Losses at the gene ends were 4 bases for V and 0 bases for J; bases not matched to a gene: 7. The CDR3 has 16 amino acids. Germline V gene lookup returns CDR1 LGHNT and CDR2 FRNRAP. CDR3 bases: TGTGCTAGTGGTTCCCTGTGGGGGGGAAGCACAGATACGCAGTATTTT. Translated, it gives CASGSLWGGSTDTQYF.

This clone was found once. The chain is built from TRBV6-6 and TRBJ1-1; D is unresolved. This CDR3 contains 14 residues. Trimming left V 6 bases short and J 7 bases short, with 18 bases between. The germline gives CDR1 MNHNY, CDR2 SVGAGI (reference sequence). The chain's CDR3 is CASSLSNVRIEAFF. The CDR3 DNA reads TGTGCCAGCAGCCTATCAAATGTCAGGATTGAAGCTTTCTTT.

This chain links TRBV19 with TRBJ1-2, with D hard to call. V was pared by 6 bases and J by 8 bases, with 16 bases between. The CDR3 consists of 13 residues. Germline V lookup: CDR1 LNHDA, CDR2 SQIVND (reference sequence). CDR3 in DNA: TGTGCCAGTAGGTTTAGTGGGCCGCAGGGCTACACCTTC. Amino acid sequence: CASRFSGPQGYTF.

This clone was detected only a few times. This rearrangement joins TRBV2 to TRBJ1-2, with D possibly matching TRBD1 (5 bases). The germline V and J ends were trimmed by 5 bases and 5 bases, with 6 bases remaining between them. The CDR3 extends over 11 amino acids. Germline V gene sequence: CDR1 SNHLY, CDR2 FYNNEI. CDR3 DNA: TGTGCCAGCAGTCAGGGATATGGCTACACCTTC. Protein product: CASSQGYGYTF.

The V and J genes are TRBV6-1 and TRBJ1-4; no definite D call. Germline V gene sequence: CDR1 MNHNS, CDR2 SASEGT. The CDR3 covers 15 residues. Trimming cost V 1 base and J 6 bases, with 12 bases left between them. CDR3 bases: TGTGCCAGCAGTGAAGGGTATGGGCATTATGAAAAACTGTTTTTT. This encodes CASSEGYGHYEKLFF.

V gene TRBV7-2 combines with J gene TRBJ1-4, with no clear D. Looked up from germline, CDR1 is SGHTA and CDR2 is FQGNSA. This CDR3 comprises 13 residues. V gave up 4 bases and J gave up 8 bases, with 11 bases separating them. CDR3 DNA sequence: TGTGCCAGCAGCTGGGGAGCGGGCGAAAAACTGTTTTTT. Protein sequence: CASSWGAGEKLFF. The variable domain in full, completed from reference TRBV7-2 and TRBJ1-4, reads GAGVSQSPSNKVTEKGKDVELRCDPISGHTALYWYRQSLGQGLEFLIYFQGNSAPDKSGLPSDRFSAERTGGSVSTLTIQRTQQEDSAVYLCASSWGAGEKLFFGSGTQLSVL.